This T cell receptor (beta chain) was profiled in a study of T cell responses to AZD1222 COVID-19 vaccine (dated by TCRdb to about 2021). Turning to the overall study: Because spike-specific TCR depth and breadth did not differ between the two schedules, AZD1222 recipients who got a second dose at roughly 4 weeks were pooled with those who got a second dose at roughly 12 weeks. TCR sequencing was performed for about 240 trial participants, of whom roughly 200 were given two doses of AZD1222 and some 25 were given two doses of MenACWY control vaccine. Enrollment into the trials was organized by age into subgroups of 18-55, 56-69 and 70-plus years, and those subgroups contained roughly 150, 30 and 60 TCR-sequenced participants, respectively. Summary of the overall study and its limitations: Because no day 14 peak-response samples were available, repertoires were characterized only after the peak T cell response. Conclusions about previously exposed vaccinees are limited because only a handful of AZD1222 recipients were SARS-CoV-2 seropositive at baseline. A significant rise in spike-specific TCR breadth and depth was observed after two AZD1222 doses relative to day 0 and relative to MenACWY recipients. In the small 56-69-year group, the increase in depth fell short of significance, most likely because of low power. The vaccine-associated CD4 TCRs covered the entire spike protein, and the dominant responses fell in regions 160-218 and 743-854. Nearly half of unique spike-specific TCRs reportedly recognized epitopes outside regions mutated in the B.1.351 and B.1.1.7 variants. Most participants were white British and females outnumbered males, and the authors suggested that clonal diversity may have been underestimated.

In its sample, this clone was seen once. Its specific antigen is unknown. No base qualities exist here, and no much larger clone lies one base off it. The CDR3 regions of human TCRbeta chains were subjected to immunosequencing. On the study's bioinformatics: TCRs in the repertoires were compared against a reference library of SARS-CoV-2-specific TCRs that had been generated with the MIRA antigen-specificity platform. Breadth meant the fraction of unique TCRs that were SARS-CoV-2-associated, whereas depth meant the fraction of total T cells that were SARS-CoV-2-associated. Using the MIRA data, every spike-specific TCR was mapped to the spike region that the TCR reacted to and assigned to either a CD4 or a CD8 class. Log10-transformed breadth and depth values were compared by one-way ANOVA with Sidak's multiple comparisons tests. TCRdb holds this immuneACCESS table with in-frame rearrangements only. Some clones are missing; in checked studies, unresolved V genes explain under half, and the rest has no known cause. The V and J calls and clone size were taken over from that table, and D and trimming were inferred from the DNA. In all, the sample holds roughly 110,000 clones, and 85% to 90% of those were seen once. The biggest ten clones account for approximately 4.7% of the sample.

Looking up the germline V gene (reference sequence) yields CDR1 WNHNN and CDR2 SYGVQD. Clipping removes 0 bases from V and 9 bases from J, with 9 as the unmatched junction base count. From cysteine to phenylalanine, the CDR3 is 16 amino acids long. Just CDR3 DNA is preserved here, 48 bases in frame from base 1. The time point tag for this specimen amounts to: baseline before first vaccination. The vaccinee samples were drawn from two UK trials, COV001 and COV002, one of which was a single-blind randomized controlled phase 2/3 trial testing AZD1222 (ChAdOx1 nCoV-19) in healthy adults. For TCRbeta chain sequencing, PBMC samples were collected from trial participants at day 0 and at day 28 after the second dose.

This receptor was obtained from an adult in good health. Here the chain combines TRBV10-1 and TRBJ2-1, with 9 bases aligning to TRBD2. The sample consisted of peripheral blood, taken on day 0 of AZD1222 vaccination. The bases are TGCGCCAGCAGTGAGTCGTCTAGCGGGAATTTACTTGAGCAGTTCTTC. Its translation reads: CASSESSSGNLLEQFF.